Many counts were recorded for the clone carrying this T cell receptor (beta chain). Its antigen is still unknown. Germline CDR1 DFQATT, CDR2 SNEGSKA (reference sequence). CDR3 size: 15 residues. V shed 1 base and J shed 0 bases, with 10 bases lying between them. These data belong to a study of CD8+CD57+ T cells in acquired aplastic anemia. TCR beta VDJ and CDR3 profiling used genomic DNA as template. TCRdb reprocessed the reads via MiXCR and lists one record per CDR3 protein. The table records a few hundred thousand distinct CDR3 sequences, roughly 34% of them present only once. CD8+CD57+ cell expansion, shown by flow cytometry, had occurred in the patients selected for sequencing. Study-level points and caveats: Some 30 shared CD8+ CDR3s appeared highly expressed within patients' immunodominant clones.

The material sequenced was sorted CD4+, CD8+, or CD8+CD57+ T cells (not recorded which) from PBMCs. The V and J genes are TRBV20-1 and TRBJ1-5; D is perhaps TRBD1 (5 bases). The receptor was isolated from a human donor with aplastic anemia. The CDR3 nucleotides are TGCAGTGCTAGAGGAGACAGTTATAGCAATCAGCCCCAGCATTTT. It codes for CSARGDSYSNQPQHF.